This TCR beta chain was captured in a study of shared clonotypes between healthy human individuals. The assay was immunoSEQ multiplex PCR, and TCRdb's table has in-frame clones only and misses some. The sample yields some 2.4 million clones, approximately 94% seen once. Trimming removed 1 base from V and 6 bases from J, with 13 bases in between. The CDR3 consists of 15 residues. The germline V gene encodes CDR1 SGHDT and CDR2 YYEEEE. The chain employs TRBV5-6 and TRBJ2-2, with unresolved D. This receptor was taken from a man aged 18 to 29 in good health. Some clones in this sample may be carry-over from other donors' samples. The sequenced sample was naive CD4+ T cells from PBMCs. This sample's subset: CD45RA+ positively selected. The CDR3 region has the DNA TGTGCCAGCAGCTTGTTTGCGCCTTTAGCCGGGGAGCTGTTTTTT. Protein: CASSLFAPLAGELFF.